The subject of this entry is one TCR beta chain. Its antigen is as yet unknown. Sequenced by immunoSEQ multiplex PCR; TCRdb stores in-frame clones only, minus some. Of around 2.5 million clones listed, roughly 93% were seen once; the top ten hold 0.35% to 0.45%. The sample originates from a study of shared clonotypes between healthy human individuals. Study findings and constraints: Naive subsets typically showed greater estimated richness than memory subsets.

Germline V gene data show CDR1 as MDHEN and CDR2 as SYDVKM. The CDR3 has 13 residues. V lost 10 bases to trimming and J lost 9 bases; unmatched junction nucleotides: 12. Specimen: naive CD4+ T cells from PBMCs. The subset: CD45RA+ positively selected. This clonotype was obtained from a man between 18 and 35 years old in good health. Some clones in this sample may be carry-over from other donors' samples. The V call is TRBV28, the J call TRBJ1-1; 9 bases match TRBD1. CDR3 in DNA: TGTGCCACCCCAGGGAACAGGGGGCTTCAAGCTTTCTTT. Residues: CATPGNRGLQAFF.